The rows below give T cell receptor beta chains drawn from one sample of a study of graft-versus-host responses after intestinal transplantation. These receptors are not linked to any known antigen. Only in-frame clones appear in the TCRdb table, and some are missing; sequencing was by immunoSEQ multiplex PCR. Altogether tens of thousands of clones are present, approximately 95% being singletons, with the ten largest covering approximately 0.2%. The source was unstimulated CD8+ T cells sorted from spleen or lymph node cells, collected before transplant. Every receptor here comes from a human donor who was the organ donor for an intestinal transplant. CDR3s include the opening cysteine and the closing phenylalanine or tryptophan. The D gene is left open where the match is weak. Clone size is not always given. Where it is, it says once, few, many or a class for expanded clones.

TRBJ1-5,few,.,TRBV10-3,TGTGCCATCAGCCCAGACAGAGCAAATCAGCCCCAGCATTTT,CAISPDRANQPQHF
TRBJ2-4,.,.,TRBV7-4,TGTGCCAGCAGCCGGGGCAGATTAGCCAAAAACATTCAGTACTTC,CASSRGRLAKNIQYF
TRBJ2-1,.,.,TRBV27,TGTGCCAGCAGACATGGTCTTGAGCAGTTCTTC,CASRHGLEQFF
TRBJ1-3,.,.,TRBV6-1,TGTGCCAGCAGTGAGAGGCAGGGGATAAACACCATATATTTT,CASSERQGINTIYF
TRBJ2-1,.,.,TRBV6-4,TGTGCCAGCAGTGAGTTGCAACTAGCCGCCTACAATGAGCAGTTCTTC,CASSELQLAAYNEQFF
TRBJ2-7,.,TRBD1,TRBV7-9,TGTGCCAGCAGCTTAGCGCAGGCACAGGGGTCCCACGAGCAGTACTTC,CASSLAQAQGSHEQYF
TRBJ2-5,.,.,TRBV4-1,TGCGCCAGCAGCCAAGATGGGGTAGGGACCCAAGAGACCCAGTACTTC,CASSQDGVGTQETQYF
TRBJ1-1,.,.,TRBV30,TGTGCCTGGAGGGAGGTCACTGAAGCTTTCTTT,CAWREVTEAFF
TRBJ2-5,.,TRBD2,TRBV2,TGTGCCAGCAGTGAAAGGGGCGGACTAGTGGAGACCCAGTACTTC,CASSERGGLVETQYF
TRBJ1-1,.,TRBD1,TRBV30,TGTGCCTGGAACGGACAGGGATGGACTGAAGCTTTCTTT,CAWNGQGWTEAFF
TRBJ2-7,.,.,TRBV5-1,TGCGCCAGCAGCTTGTTTCAGGGCCACGAGCAGTACTTC,CASSLFQGHEQYF
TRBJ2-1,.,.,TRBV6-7,TGTGCCAGCAGTTACTCGAGGGCGGGCAATGAGCAGTTCTTC,CASSYSRAGNEQFF
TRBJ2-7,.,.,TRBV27,TGTGCCAGCAGAAAGAGCTCCTACGAGCAGTACTTC,CASRKSSYEQYF
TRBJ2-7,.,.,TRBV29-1,TGCAGCGTTACTGACGGGTATACCTACGAGCAGTACTTC,CSVTDGYTYEQYF
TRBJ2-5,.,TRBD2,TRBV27,TGTGCCAGCAGTTCGGGACTAGCGGGGGAAGAGACCCAGTACTTC,CASSSGLAGEETQYF
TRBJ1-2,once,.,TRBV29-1,TGCAGCGTTGAATGGCAGGGTCCGGGCTACACCTTC,CSVEWQGPGYTF
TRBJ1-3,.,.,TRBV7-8,TGTGCCAGCTATGGACTGAGCGAAAACACCATATATTTT,CASYGLSENTIYF
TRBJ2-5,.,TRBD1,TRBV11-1,TGTGCCAGCAGCGGACAGGGAGAGACCCAGTACTTC,CASSGQGETQYF
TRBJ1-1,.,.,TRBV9,TGTGCCAGCAGTCCGACGGCAGGGCCCATGAACACTGAAGCTTTCTTT,CASSPTAGPMNTEAFF
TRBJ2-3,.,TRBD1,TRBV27,TGTGCCAGCAGCCTACTTTTGGACAGGGCCTCAGATACGCAGTATTTT,CASSLLLDRASDTQYF
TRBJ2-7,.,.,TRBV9,TGTGCCAGCAGCGAGAGCGGGACAGGCGGTTTCTACGAGCAGTACTTC,CASSESGTGGFYEQYF
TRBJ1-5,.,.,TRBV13,TGTGCCAGCAGCCTGGGTGGGCAGGGGAATCAGCCCCAGCATTTT,CASSLGGQGNQPQHF
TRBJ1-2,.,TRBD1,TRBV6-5,TGTGCCAGCAGTTCCCAGACCGCGGACAGGGTCAATGGCTACACCTTC,CASSSQTADRVNGYTF
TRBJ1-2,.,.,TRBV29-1,TGCAGCGTGGGCCTACCGGGCCTTGATGGCTACACCTTC,CSVGLPGLDGYTF
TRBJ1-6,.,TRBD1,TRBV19,TGTGCCAGTAGTATAGGCTCGGACAGGACTTCTAATTCACCCCTCCACTTT,CASSIGSDRTSNSPLHF
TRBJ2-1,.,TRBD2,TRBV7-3,TGTGCCAGCAGCTTAGATAGCCGGCTAGCGGGGGAGTACAATGAGCAGTTCTTC,CASSLDSRLAGEYNEQFF
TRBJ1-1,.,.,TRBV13,TGTGCCAGCAGCCAACAAACAGGGAACACTGAAGCTTTCTTT,CASSQQTGNTEAFF
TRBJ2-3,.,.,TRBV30,TGTGCCTGGAGTGCCCGGGGGGCCTACACAGATACGCAGTATTTT,CAWSARGAYTDTQYF
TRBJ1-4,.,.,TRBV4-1,TGCGCCAGCAGCACCCCGGGGGAAAAACTGTTTTTT,CASSTPGEKLFF
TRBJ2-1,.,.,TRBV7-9,TGTGCCAGCAGCTTATCTCTGGACAATGAGCAGTTCTTC,CASSLSLDNEQFF
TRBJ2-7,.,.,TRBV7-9,TGTGCCAGCAGCTCCGGAGGGGACCCCTACGAGCAGTACTTC,CASSSGGDPYEQYF
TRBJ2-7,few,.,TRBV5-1,TGCGCCAGCAGCAAGGACACCTCCTACGAGCAGTACTTC,CASSKDTSYEQYF
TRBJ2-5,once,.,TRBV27,TGTGCCAGCCAGTCAGCGGCCCGGGGTGGTATAGAGACCCAGTACTTC,CASQSAARGGIETQYF
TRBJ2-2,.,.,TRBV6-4,TGTGCCAGCAGTGACGACAGGCTTACCGGGGAGCTGTTTTTT,CASSDDRLTGELFF
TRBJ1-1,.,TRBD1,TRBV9,TGTGCCAGCAGCCACAGGGGGCCGGACACTGAAGCTTTCTTT,CASSHRGPDTEAFF
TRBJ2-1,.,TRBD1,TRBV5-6,TGTGCCAGCAGCTTGTATCAGGGGGCTTTCTTCTACAATGAGCAGTTCTTC,CASSLYQGAFFYNEQFF
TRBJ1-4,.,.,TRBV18,TGTGCCAGCTCACCAGGGGGCGAAGATGAAAAACTGTTTTTT,CASSPGGEDEKLFF
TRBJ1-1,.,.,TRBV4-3,TGCGCCAGCAGCCAAGATCTCCCGGGGCGCACTGAAGCTTTCTTT,CASSQDLPGRTEAFF
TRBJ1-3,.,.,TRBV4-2,TGTGCCAGCAGCCAGACGGACAGCTTTGGAAACACCATATATTTT,CASSQTDSFGNTIYF
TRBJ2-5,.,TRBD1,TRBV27,TGTGCCAGCAGCGGACAGGGGGCTAAAGAGACCCAGTACTTC,CASSGQGAKETQYF
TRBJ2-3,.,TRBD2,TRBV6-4,TGTGCCAGCAGTCCGAGCGGGGGAAGCACAGATACGCAGTATTTT,CASSPSGGSTDTQYF
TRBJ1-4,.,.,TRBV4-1,TGCGCCAGCAGCCAAGATAGTGGGGAGGGGCGTGGGCTGTTTTTT,CASSQDSGEGRGLFF
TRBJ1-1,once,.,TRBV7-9,TGTGCCAGCTCACCTCTCGCGGATCTTGAAGCTTTCTTT,CASSPLADLEAFF
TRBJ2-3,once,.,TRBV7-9,TGTGCCAGCAGCCAGGAGGATTACTCCACAGATACGCAGTATTTT,CASSQEDYSTDTQYF
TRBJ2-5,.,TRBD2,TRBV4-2,TGTGCCAGCATGGGGGGGGAAGAGACCCAGTACTTC,CASMGGEETQYF
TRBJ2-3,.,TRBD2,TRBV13,TGTGCCAGCAGCACGACTAGCGGGGGGCTGGGATACACAGATACGCAGTATTTT,CASSTTSGGLGYTDTQYF
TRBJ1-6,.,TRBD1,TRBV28,TGTGCCAGCAGTTTAGACAGGGGGCGCGGGTATTCACCCCTCCACTTT,CASSLDRGRGYSPLHF
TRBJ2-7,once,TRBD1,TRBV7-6,TGTGCCAGCAGCCCAGGGGGACAGGGAGTCAACGAGCAGTACTTC,CASSPGGQGVNEQYF
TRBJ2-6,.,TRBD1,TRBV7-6,TGTGCCAGCAGCTTAAACAGGGGGCGTTCTGGGGCCAACGTCCTGACTTTC,CASSLNRGRSGANVLTF
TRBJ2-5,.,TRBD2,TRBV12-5,TGTGCTAGTGGCCGGGGGAGGGTGGCAGAGACCCAGTACTTC,CASGRGRVAETQYF
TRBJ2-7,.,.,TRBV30,TGTGCCTGGAGTTCTACGGGACTGGGGGAGCAGTACTTC,CAWSSTGLGEQYF
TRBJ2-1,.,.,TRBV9,TGTGCCAGCAGCGTAGGGGAGCGTACCGATGAGCAGTTCTTC,CASSVGERTDEQFF
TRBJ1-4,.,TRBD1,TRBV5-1,TGCGCCAGTCGACAGGGTAGTGAAAAACTGTTTTTT,CASRQGSEKLFF
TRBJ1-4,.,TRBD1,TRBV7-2,TGTGCCAGCAGCTACGGACAGGATAATGAAAAACTGTTTTTT,CASSYGQDNEKLFF
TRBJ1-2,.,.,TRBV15,TGTGCCACCAGCAGAGGACTGGGAACTGACTATGGCTACACCTTC,CATSRGLGTDYGYTF
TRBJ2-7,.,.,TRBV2,TGTGCCAGCAGTAATTTCGGGACTCGACAGGCCTTCCCCTACGAGCAGTACTTC,CASSNFGTRQAFPYEQYF
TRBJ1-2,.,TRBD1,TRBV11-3,TGTGCCAGCAGCCCACTCGACAGGGGGCTAGAGGGTGGCTACACCTTC,CASSPLDRGLEGGYTF